This T cell receptor (beta chain) originates from a study of untreated major depressive disorder (dated by TCRdb to between 2018 and 2020). Concerning the study at large: A cross-sectional case-control design was used to compare T cell phenotype and TCR repertoire between antidepressant-free major depressive disorder patients and individually matched non-depressed controls. The TCRbeta sequencing followed up on differences in Vbeta 5.1, Vbeta 11 and Vbeta 22 usage that flow cytometry had shown in the whole cohort.

The Qiagen DNeasy Blood and Tissue Kit was used to extract total genomic DNA from the purified CD4+ T cells. The TCRbeta CDR3 region, defined according to IMGT, was amplified and sequenced using immunoSEQ immunosequencing protocols. The paper's processing steps were these. Raw sequence data were preprocessed by the immunoSEQ service for PCR and sequencing error correction. The sequence data were loaded into the immunoSEQ Analyzer and then analyzed further using VDJtools v1.0.7. The paired Wilcoxon signed-rank test was applied to assess differences between patients and controls. The clones in this table, taken by TCRdb from immuneACCESS, are in-frame only. Not every clone is retained; where verified, under half of the shortfall comes from an unresolved V gene, and the cause of the rest is unknown. D and trimming were read from the DNA, whereas the V and J calls and clone size are those reported in that table. The sample table records 10,000 to 15,000 clones; about 89% of these occur just once. Together, the top ten hold roughly 1.7% of the sample.

Every depressed patient was matched in pairs with a non-depressed control on sex, age, current smoking status and body mass index. Every participant in the study was of European descent. Patients were diagnosed with major depressive disorder by DSM-IV criteria and had a Hamilton Rating Scale for Depression score of 18 or higher. Before enrollment, patients had taken no psychiatric medication, antidepressants included, for at least 8 weeks. Depression severity ranging from moderate to severe was represented among patients. Major medical conditions, Axis I/II comorbidities, regular medication or illicit drug use, and drinking over 100 g alcohol weekly were applied as exclusion criteria for all participants. Around 30 ml of peripheral blood was drawn into EDTA tubes from each participant. Magnetic negative selection with the BD IMag Human CD4 T Lymphocyte Enrichment Set was used to purify CD4+ T cells from thawed PBMCs. A purity of roughly 94% was typically achieved with the CD4+ enrichment method, as confirmed by flow cytometry. A subgroup of about five case-control pairs, selected blind to chemokine receptor expression and flow-cytometric repertoire skewing results, was subjected to TCRbeta sequencing. Every blood sample was taken in the morning at 8:00 a.m., and Ficoll-Hypaque gradient centrifugation was used to isolate PBMCs. PBMCs were cryopreserved by gradual cooling to -80°C and stored in liquid nitrogen until assayed.

There are 14 amino acids in the CDR3, from cysteine to phenylalanine inclusive. The sequence is cut down to CDR3 DNA, 42 bases in frame from base 1. Taken from the germline V gene, the CDR1 and CDR2 loops are SGHRS and YFSETQ. V is trimmed back by 3 bases and J by 6 bases, and the junction contains 3 bases that no gene match accounts for. This clone was observed a few times. The antigen it binds to is not known. Base qualities are missing; no much larger clone stands one base away. Findings and caveats that apply to the study as a whole: In every sequenced subject, all of the top five TRBV05-01 clones were private clones. TRBV25-01 and TRBV02-01 usage followed the flow-cytometry pattern but did not reach statistical significance in the sequencing data. For the sequencing comparisons, one-tailed planned tests were applied to only three preselected Vbeta families. Higher TRBV05-01 (Vbeta 5.1) usage among CD4+ T cells of depressed patients compared with controls was confirmed by sequencing, with p = 0.040 in a one-tailed test. A comparatively small study sample was produced by the strict matching and exclusion criteria, and the generalizability of findings was thereby limited.

Material: CD4+ T cells from PBMCs. This clonotype was sampled from a woman aged 25 to 39 with major depressive disorder. The V and J genes are TRBV5-1 and TRBJ1-4; 9 junctional bases match TRBD1. The DNA sequence reads TGCGCCAGCAGCTCAAGGACAGGGGATGAAAAACTGTTTTTT. This encodes CASSSRTGDEKLFF. The CDR3, completed at both ends by the reference TRBV5-1 and TRBJ1-4 genes, gives the full variable domain KAGVTQTPRYLIKTRGQQVTLSCSPISGHRSVSWYQQTPGQGLQFLFEYFSETQRNKGNFPGRFSGRQFSNSRSEMNVSTLELGDSALYLCASSSRTGDEKLFFGSGTQLSVL.